Below, 30 T cell receptor beta chains from the same sample are listed, as sequenced in a study of shared clonotypes between healthy human individuals. TCRdb keeps only in-frame clones here, not all; method: immunoSEQ multiplex PCR. The repertoire holds over 950,000 clones, with around 77% as singletons. Sequencing used memory CD4+ T cells from PBMCs. As for subset: CD45RA-negative fraction. Receptor source: a man in his late teens or twenties in good health. Some clones in this sample may be carry-over from other donors' samples.

This clone was found once. This sequence joins TRBV7-8 and TRBJ1-5, with 11 bases fitting TRBD1. Per the germline V gene, CDR1 is SGHVS and CDR2 is FQNEAQ. This CDR3 has 14 residues. V lost 8 bases to trimming and J lost 6 bases; unmatched junction nucleotides: 6. CDR3 in amino acids: CASGGQGAVQPQHF. In DNA, the CDR3 is TGTGCCAGCGGCGGACAGGGGGCCGTTCAGCCCCAGCATTTT.

The gene calls are TRBV28 and TRBJ2-7, with 8 bases fitting TRBD2. Germline assignment: CDR1 MDHEN and CDR2 SYDVKM. The CDR3 totals 13 residues. With 10 bases clipped from V and 3 bases from J, the junction kept 8 bases outside the gene matches. DNA for the CDR3: TGTGCCACCTTAGCGGGGCGGAGCTACGAGCAGTACTTC. This sequence encodes CATLAGRSYEQYF.

This sequence joins TRBV21-1 and TRBJ2-2; the D call in the table, TRBD2, was not verified against the DNA. TRBV21-1 is a pseudogene segment. There are 16 residues in the CDR3. CDR3 sequence: CASSKGLGANTGELFF. In nucleotides, the CDR3 is TGTGCCAGCAGCAAGGGACTAGGGGCGAACACCGGGGAGCTGTTTTTT.

This clone was counted a few times. This sequence joins TRBV5-1 and TRBJ2-7; 9 bases fit TRBD2. The germline V gene has CDR1 SGHRS and CDR2 YFSETQ. The J segment lost 6 bases and the V segment lost 0 bases, leaving 4 bases of the junction unmatched. This CDR3 is built from 14 residues. The CDR3 is CASSLELAGREQYF. DNA of the CDR3: TGCGCCAGCAGCTTGGAACTAGCGGGTCGCGAGCAGTACTTC.

This clone was counted a single time. J is TRBJ2-5 and V is TRBV6-6, with a weak D call TRBD1 (6 bases). The CDR3 is 15 amino acids. CDR1 is MNHNY and CDR2 is SVGAGI in the germline V gene (reference sequence). Trimming shortened V by 2 bases and J by 0 bases, and 10 bases separated the two germline ends. This CDR3 is CASSYHRANQETQYF. CDR3 nucleotide sequence: TGTGCCAGCAGTTACCACAGGGCCAACCAAGAGACCCAGTACTTC.

This clone appeared a single time. This sequence joins TRBV29-1 and TRBJ2-1, with D possibly being TRBD1 or TRBD2 (5 bases each). Germline CDR1 is SQVTM and CDR2 is ANQGSEA. V dropped 3 bases and J dropped 8 bases, with 14 bases sitting between them. The CDR3 length is 13 residues. CDR3 DNA sequence: TGCAGCGTTGAGGGGGAACGTTTGTATGAGCAGTTCTTC. It translates to CSVEGERLYEQFF.

The genes are TRBV6-5 and TRBJ2-7; TRBD2 is a possible D gene (7 bases). Trimming cost V 6 bases and J 1 base, with 13 bases left between them. Germline-derived CDR1 and CDR2 are MNHEY and SVGAGI. This CDR3 has 14 amino acids. CDR3 in amino acids: CASRLRGGSYEQYF. In DNA, the CDR3 is TGTGCCAGCAGGCTAAGGGGGGGATCCTACGAGCAGTACTTC.

The chain combines TRBV6-1 with TRBJ1-1; D uncertain. This CDR3 is 14 amino acids long. CDR1 and CDR2 (germline): MNHNS, SASEGT. Trimming left V 1 base short and J 5 bases short, with 11 bases between. The DNA of the CDR3 is TGTGCCAGCAGTGAAGTCGCGGGAGGGACTGAAGCTTTCTTT. This sequence encodes CASSEVAGGTEAFF.

The genes are TRBV13 and TRBJ2-7, with D tentatively TRBD1 (6 bases). The CDR3 has 14 amino acids. Trimming cost V 6 bases and J 0 bases, with 12 bases left between them. Germline loops: CDR1 PRHDT, CDR2 FYEKMQ (reference sequence). The CDR3 sequence is CASSGGRSSYEQYF. Here the CDR3 DNA reads TGTGCCAGCAGTGGGGGCAGGAGCTCCTACGAGCAGTACTTC.

The chain links TRBV27 to TRBJ2-7, with 10 bases identical to TRBD1. This CDR3 spans 16 amino acids. CDR1 MNHEY and CDR2 SMNVEV come from the germline V gene (reference sequence). V shed 6 bases and J 7 bases; nucleotides not matched to a gene: 15. CDR3 sequence reads: CASRSPLRDRGREQYF. For the CDR3, the DNA is TGTGCCAGCAGGTCACCCCTCCGGGACAGGGGACGGGAGCAGTACTTC.

The rearrangement uses TRBV9 and TRBJ2-5, with D uncertain. Between the trimmed V and J ends, which lost 0 bases and 5 bases, there was a span of 11 bases. This CDR3 has 14 residues. Per the germline V gene, CDR1 is SGDLS and CDR2 is YYNGEE. The CDR3 DNA sequence: TGTGCCAGCAGCGTAGTTTCATCCGGGGAGACCCAGTACTTC. This encodes CASSVVSSGETQYF.

Regarding this clone: Different DNA sequences within this sample yield the same CDR3. The chain is built from TRBV28 and TRBJ2-1; possibly TRBD1 for D (6 bases). Per the germline V gene, CDR1 is MDHEN and CDR2 is SYDVKM. The CDR3 runs 14 residues. Trimming shortened V by 5 bases and J by 3 bases, and 11 bases separated the two germline ends. The CDR3 bases are TGTGCCAGCAGTCGGGCAGGGGTCTACAATGAGCAGTTCTTC. Amino acid sequence: CASSRAGVYNEQFF. Full variable domain (missing parts from reference TRBV28 and TRBJ2-1): DVKVTQSSRYLVKRTGEKVFLECVQDMDHENMFWYRQDPGLGLRLIYFSYDVKMKEKGDIPEGYSVSREKKERFSLILESASTNQTSMYLCASSRAGVYNEQFFGPGTRLTVL.

The V call is TRBV28, the J call TRBJ2-1; 13 bases align to TRBD2. The germline CDR1 and CDR2 sequences are MDHEN and SYDVKM. J was trimmed by 5 bases and V by 5 bases; bases with no gene match: 6. This CDR3 region has 16 residues. Written as DNA, the CDR3 is TGTGCCAGCAGTACTCCGGGACTAGCGGGGAACAATGAGCAGTTCTTC. Amino acid sequence: CASSTPGLAGNNEQFF.

The rearrangement links TRBV6-1 to TRBJ1-5; TRBD1 agrees at 7 bases. Germline V CDR1 and CDR2: MNHNS, SASEGT. The CDR3 sequence is 14 residues long. J was trimmed by 6 bases and V by 6 bases; bases with no gene match: 8. CDR3 amino acids: CASRSAGGFQPQHF. The CDR3 coding sequence is TGTGCCAGCAGGTCGGCAGGGGGGTTTCAGCCCCAGCATTTT.

The J gene is TRBJ1-2, the V gene TRBV10-3; D possibly corresponds to TRBD1 (6 bases). The CDR3 is 12 amino acids. V lost 6 bases, J lost 8 bases, and 13 bases lay in between. Per the germline V gene, CDR1 is ENHRY and CDR2 is SYGVKD. As DNA, the CDR3 is TGTGCCATCAGAAACCAGGGGTGGGGCTACACCTTC. It specifies CAIRNQGWGYTF.

Note on this clone: Different DNA sequences within this sample yield the same CDR3. This chain uses TRBV5-1 with TRBJ2-3; D is unclear. CDR3 size: 13 residues. The V gene lost 0 bases and the J gene lost 5 bases, with 7 bases spanning the gap. CDR1 and CDR2 from the germline V gene are SGHRS and YFSETQ. For the CDR3, the DNA is TGCGCCAGCAGCTTGGCCCCGGAAGATACGCAGTATTTT. Translating it yields CASSLAPEDTQYF.

The rearrangement links TRBV5-1 to TRBJ2-5, with 11 bases aligning to TRBD2. Germline V lookup: CDR1 SGHRS, CDR2 YFSETQ. Trimming cost V 6 bases and J 5 bases; bases outside gene matches: 9. This CDR3 contains 15 residues. DNA of the CDR3: TGCGCCAGCACCCCACTAGCGGGAGTCGGGGAGACCCAGTACTTC. Amino acid sequence: CASTPLAGVGETQYF.

In this sample, this clone turned up a few times. The chain carries TRBV7-3 and TRBJ1-2; D might be TRBD1 (5 bases). Germline V gives CDR1 SGHTA, CDR2 FQGTGA. The ends were cut back, 5 bases at V and 6 bases at J, with 16 bases in the middle. The CDR3 length is 14 residues. The CDR3: CASSPLGGDDGYTF. For the CDR3, the DNA is TGTGCCAGCAGCCCCCTGGGCGGGGACGATGGCTACACCTTC.

The chain carries TRBV29-1 and TRBJ2-3; the match to TRBD2 covers 8 bases. The trim removed 2 bases at V and 11 bases at J, leaving 6 bases unmatched. The length of the CDR3 is 12 residues. The germline V gene encodes CDR1 SQVTM and CDR2 ANQGSEA. CDR3 DNA sequence: TGCAGCGTTGAAATAGCGGGGCAGCGGCAGTATTTT. It yields the protein CSVEIAGQRQYF.

Concerning this clone itself: Other nucleotide sequences in the sample specify the same CDR3. The J gene is TRBJ2-3, the V gene TRBV9, with TRBD2 as a possible D gene (6 bases). Germline values: CDR1 SGDLS, CDR2 YYNGEE. V shed 1 base and J shed 2 bases, with 8 bases lying between them. The length of the CDR3 is 14 residues. The CDR3 is CASSVSSDTDTQYF. The CDR3 bases are TGTGCCAGCAGCGTATCTAGCGACACAGATACGCAGTATTTT.

This rearrangement joins TRBV7-1 to TRBJ2-7, with 11 bases identical to TRBD1. TRBV7-1 is an ORF; its function is uncertain. The CDR3 runs to 15 residues. The J segment lost 5 bases and the V segment lost 5 bases, leaving 8 bases of the junction unmatched. The DNA of the CDR3 is TGTGCCAGCAGCCCTCGCGGGGGACAGGGGGACGAGCAGTACTTC. It encodes CASSPRGGQGDEQYF.

The chain employs TRBV2 and TRBJ2-5; perhaps TRBD1 as D (6 bases). V dropped 4 bases and J dropped 1 base, with 10 bases sitting between them. CDR3 length equals 14 residues. Per the germline V gene, CDR1 is SNHLY and CDR2 is FYNNEI. The CDR3 loop reads CASSVDRFQETQYF. CDR3 in DNA: TGTGCCAGCAGTGTAGACAGGTTCCAAGAGACCCAGTACTTC.

The genes are TRBV6-5 and TRBJ1-2, with 9 bases matching TRBD1. The V and J ends lost 4 bases and 5 bases, in that order; junction bases with no gene match: 5. Looked up from germline, CDR1 is MNHEY and CDR2 is SVGAGI. This CDR3 contains 14 residues. The CDR3 spells CASSSRGQGYGYTF. The CDR3 nucleotides are TGTGCCAGCAGTTCAAGAGGACAGGGGTATGGCTACACCTTC.

The rearrangement joins TRBV18 to TRBJ2-3; maybe TRBD1 (6 bases). The germline V and J ends were trimmed by 6 bases and 3 bases, with 10 bases remaining between them. This CDR3 is 13 amino acids long. Germline V CDR1 and CDR2: KGHSH, LQKENI. The CDR3 reads CASSSQGTDTQYF. The CDR3 region has the DNA TGTGCCAGCTCGTCCCAGGGGACAGATACGCAGTATTTT.

This clone was detected a few times. This chain links TRBV6-6 with TRBJ2-7, with 8 bases lining up with TRBD2. This CDR3 is built from 13 residues. Trimming took 7 bases from V and 1 from J; bases not matched to a gene: 3. Germline V gene sequence: CDR1 MNHNY, CDR2 SVGAGI (reference sequence). CDR3 coding DNA: TGTGCCAGCAATGGACTAGCATCCTACGAGCAGTACTTC. Translating gives CASNGLASYEQYF.

This sequence joins TRBV19 and TRBJ1-2, with 8 nucleotides matching TRBD1. Germline V CDR1 and CDR2: LNHDA, SQIVND (reference sequence). V lost 4 bases to trimming and J lost 8 bases; unmatched junction nucleotides: 9. CDR3 length equals 14 residues. Here the CDR3 reads CASSTGQGWLGYTF. CDR3 bases: TGTGCCAGTAGTACCGGACAGGGATGGTTGGGCTACACCTTC. Full variable domain (remainder filled in from reference TRBV19 and TRBJ1-2): DGGITQSPKYLFRKEGQNVTLSCEQNLNHDAMYWYRQDPGQGLRLIYYSQIVNDFQKGDIAEGYSVSREKKESFPLTVTSAQKNPTAFYLCASSTGQGWLGYTFGSGTRLTVV.

This clone has a single count. This sequence joins TRBV5-4 and TRBJ2-6, with 11 bases aligning to TRBD2. Germline CDR1 is SGHNT and CDR2 is YYREEE (reference sequence). Trimming cost V 3 bases and J 6 bases; bases outside gene matches: 8. CDR3 length: 17 residues. For the CDR3, the DNA is TGTGCCAGCAGCTCCCAGACTAGCGGGACTCAGGCCAACGTCCTGACTTTC. Amino acids: CASSSQTSGTQANVLTF.

The CDR3 here is CASSGEGDTQYF. In DNA form, the CDR3 reads TGCGCCAGCAGCGGGGAGGGAGATACGCAGTATTTT. This sequence joins TRBV5-1 and TRBJ2-3, with 7 nucleotides matching TRBD2. This CDR3 region has 12 residues. V lost 4 bases to trimming and J lost 5 bases; unmatched junction nucleotides: 1. Germline assignment: CDR1 SGHRS and CDR2 YFSETQ.

CDR3 residues: CASSLMRGINTEAFF. Here the CDR3 DNA reads TGTGCCAGCAGCTTAATGAGGGGGATAAACACTGAAGCTTTCTTT. The chain uses TRBV11-2 and TRBJ1-1, with TRBD1 as a possible D gene (6 bases). Deletions cut 2 bases from V and 2 bases from J, with 12 bases between. Germline lookup yields CDR1 SGHAT and CDR2 FQNNGV. CDR3 length: 15 residues.

V is TRBV7-6 and J is TRBJ2-7; 9 nucleotides agree with TRBD2. This CDR3 contains 15 residues. CDR1 is SGHVS and CDR2 is FNYEAQ in the germline V gene. The V segment lost 5 bases and the J segment 5 bases; nucleotides outside the gene matches: 10. This CDR3 reads CASSPSSGTPHEQYF. In DNA, the CDR3 is TGTGCCAGCAGCCCCTCTAGCGGGACCCCTCACGAGCAGTACTTC.